The entry that follows covers one TCR beta chain sequence. Antigen specificity is unknown. This record belongs to a study of T cell responses to AZD1222 COVID-19 vaccine. This table comes from immunoSEQ multiplex PCR, and its TCRdb copy is limited to in-frame clones, with some not included. The table records under 200,000 clones, about 91% of them present only once. General study results and limits: Females made up more of the donors, who were largely white British, and clonal diversity may have come out too low. None of the repertoires were sampled until the peak T cell response had passed.

Germline CDR1 and CDR2: MNHEY and SVGAGI. The J segment lost 1 base and the V segment lost 0 bases, leaving 1 base of the junction unmatched. This CDR3 has 15 residues. V usage is TRBV6-5 and J usage is TRBJ2-7; 9 nucleotides agree with TRBD1. This receptor was taken from an adult who received the AZD1222 COVID-19 vaccine. Specimen: peripheral blood, collected 28 days after the second AZD1222 dose. The chain's CDR3 is CASSYSGTGSYEQYF. In DNA, the CDR3 is TGTGCCAGCAGTTACTCCGGGACAGGGTCCTACGAGCAGTACTTC.